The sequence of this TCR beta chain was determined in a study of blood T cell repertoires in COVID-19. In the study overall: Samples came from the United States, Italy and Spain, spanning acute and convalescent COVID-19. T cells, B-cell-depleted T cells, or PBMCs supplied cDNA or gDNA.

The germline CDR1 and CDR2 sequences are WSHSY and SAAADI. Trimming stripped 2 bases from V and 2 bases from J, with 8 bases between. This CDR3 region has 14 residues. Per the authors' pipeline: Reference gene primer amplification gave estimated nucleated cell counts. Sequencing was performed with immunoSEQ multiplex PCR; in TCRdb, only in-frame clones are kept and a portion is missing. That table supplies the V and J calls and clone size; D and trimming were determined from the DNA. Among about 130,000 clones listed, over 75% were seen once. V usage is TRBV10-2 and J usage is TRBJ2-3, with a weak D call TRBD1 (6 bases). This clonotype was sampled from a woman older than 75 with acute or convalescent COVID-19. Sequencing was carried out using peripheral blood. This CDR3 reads CASSEGTITDTQYF. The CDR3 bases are TGCGCCAGCAGTGAGGGGACAATCACAGATACGCAGTATTTT.